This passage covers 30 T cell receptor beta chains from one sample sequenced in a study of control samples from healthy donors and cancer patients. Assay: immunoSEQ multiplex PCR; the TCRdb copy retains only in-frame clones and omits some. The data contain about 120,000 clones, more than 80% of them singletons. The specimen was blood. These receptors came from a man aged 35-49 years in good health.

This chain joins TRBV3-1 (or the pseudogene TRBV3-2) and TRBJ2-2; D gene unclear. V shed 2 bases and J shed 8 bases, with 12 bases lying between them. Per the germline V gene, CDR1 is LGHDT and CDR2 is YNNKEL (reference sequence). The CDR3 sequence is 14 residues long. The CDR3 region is CASSQFRGSGELFF. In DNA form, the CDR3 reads TGTGCCAGCAGCCAATTTCGAGGCTCTGGGGAGCTGTTTTTT.

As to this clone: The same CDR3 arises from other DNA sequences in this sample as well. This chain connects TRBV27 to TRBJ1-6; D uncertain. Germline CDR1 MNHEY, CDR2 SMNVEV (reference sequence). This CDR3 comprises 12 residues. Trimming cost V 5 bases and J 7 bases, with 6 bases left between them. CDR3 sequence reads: CASSLTNSPLHF. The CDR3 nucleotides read TGTGCCAGCAGTCTCACAAATTCACCCCTCCACTTT.

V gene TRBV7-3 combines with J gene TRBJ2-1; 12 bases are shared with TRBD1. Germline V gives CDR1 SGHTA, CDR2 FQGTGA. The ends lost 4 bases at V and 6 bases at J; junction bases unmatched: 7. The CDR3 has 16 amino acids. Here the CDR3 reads CASSSVGDRGLNEQFF. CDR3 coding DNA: TGTGCCAGCAGCTCGGTTGGGGACAGGGGGCTCAATGAGCAGTTCTTC.

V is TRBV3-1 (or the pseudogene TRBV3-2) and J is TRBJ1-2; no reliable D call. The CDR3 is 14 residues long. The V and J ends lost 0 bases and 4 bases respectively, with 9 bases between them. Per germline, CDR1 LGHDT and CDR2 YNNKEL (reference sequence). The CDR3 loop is CASSQDNSLYGYTF. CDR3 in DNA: TGTGCCAGCAGCCAAGATAACAGTCTCTATGGCTACACCTTC.

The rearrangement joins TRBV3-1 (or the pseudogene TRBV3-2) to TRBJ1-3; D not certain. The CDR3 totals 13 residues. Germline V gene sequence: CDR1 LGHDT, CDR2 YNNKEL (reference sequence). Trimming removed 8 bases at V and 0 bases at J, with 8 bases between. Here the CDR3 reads CASGRFSGNTIYF. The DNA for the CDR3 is TGTGCCAGCGGTAGGTTCTCTGGAAACACCATATATTTT.

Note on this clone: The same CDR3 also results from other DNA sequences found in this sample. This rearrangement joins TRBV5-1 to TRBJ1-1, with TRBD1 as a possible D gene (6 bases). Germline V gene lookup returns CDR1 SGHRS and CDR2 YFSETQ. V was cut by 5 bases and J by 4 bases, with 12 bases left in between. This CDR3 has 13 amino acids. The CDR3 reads CASRGGRGTEAFF. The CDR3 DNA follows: TGCGCCAGCAGGGGGGGGCGGGGCACTGAAGCTTTCTTT.

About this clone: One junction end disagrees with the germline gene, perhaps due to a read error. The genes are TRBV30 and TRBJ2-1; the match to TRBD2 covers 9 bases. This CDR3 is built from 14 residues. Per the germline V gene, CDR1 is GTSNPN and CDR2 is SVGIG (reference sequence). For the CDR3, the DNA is TGTGCCTGGAGTGTAGGGCGGGGGGGCGGTAAGAAGATCTTC. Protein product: CAWSVGRGGGKKIF.

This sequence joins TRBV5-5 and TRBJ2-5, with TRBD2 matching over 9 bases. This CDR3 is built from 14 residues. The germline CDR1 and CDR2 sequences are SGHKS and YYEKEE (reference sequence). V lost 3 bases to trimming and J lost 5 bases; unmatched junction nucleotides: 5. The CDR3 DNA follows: TGTGCCAGCAGCTCACTAGCGGGTACTGAGACCCAGTACTTC. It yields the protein CASSSLAGTETQYF.

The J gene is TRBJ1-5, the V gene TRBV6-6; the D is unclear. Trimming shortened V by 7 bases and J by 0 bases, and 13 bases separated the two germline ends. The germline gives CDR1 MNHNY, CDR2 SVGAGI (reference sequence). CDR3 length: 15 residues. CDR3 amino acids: CASTLIPNSNQPQHF. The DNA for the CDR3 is TGTGCCAGCACCTTAATACCTAATAGCAATCAGCCCCAGCATTTT.

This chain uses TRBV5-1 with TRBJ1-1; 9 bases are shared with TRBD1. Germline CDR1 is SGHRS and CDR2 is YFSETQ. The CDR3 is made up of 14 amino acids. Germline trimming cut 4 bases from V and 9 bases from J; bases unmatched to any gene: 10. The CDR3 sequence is CASSTRDRETQAFF. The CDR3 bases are TGCGCCAGCAGCACCCGGGACAGGGAAACTCAAGCTTTCTTT.

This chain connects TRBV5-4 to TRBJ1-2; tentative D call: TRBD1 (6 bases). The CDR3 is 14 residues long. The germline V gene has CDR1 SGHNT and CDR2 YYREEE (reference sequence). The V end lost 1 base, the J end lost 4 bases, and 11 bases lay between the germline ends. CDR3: CASSLTGKVYGYTF. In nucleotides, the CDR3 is TGTGCCAGCAGCTTGACAGGGAAGGTCTATGGCTACACCTTC.

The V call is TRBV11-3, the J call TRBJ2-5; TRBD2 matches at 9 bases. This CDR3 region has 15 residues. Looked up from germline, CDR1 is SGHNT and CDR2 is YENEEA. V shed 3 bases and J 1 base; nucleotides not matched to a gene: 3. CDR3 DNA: TGTGCCAGCAGCTTTGGCGGGGGGGGCCAAGAGACCCAGTACTTC. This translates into CASSFGGGGQETQYF.

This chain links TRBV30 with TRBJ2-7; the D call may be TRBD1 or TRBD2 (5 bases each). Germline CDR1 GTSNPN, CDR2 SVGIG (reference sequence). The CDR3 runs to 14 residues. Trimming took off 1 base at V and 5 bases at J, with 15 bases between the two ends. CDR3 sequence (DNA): TGTGCCTGGAGTGCGCTGAGCGGCAGGGACGAGCAGTACTTC. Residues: CAWSALSGRDEQYF. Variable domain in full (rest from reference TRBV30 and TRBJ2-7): SQTIHQWPATLVQPVGSPLSLECTVEGTSNPNLYWYRQAAGRGLQLLFYSVGIGQISSEVPQNLSASRPQDRQFILSSKKLLLSDSGFYLCAWSALSGRDEQYFGPGTRLTVT.

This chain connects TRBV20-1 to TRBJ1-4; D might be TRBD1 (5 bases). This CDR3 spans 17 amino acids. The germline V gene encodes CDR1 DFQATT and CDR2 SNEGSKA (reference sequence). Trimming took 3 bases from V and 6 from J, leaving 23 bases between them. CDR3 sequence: CSASGLGGAGGDEKLFF. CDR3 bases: TGCAGTGCTAGTGGCTTAGGAGGGGCGGGAGGGGATGAAAAACTGTTTTTT.

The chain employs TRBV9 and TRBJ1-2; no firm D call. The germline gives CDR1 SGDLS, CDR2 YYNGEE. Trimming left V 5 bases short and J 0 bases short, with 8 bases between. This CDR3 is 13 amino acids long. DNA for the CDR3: TGTGCCAGCAGTCGCGATGCTAACTATGGCTACACCTTC. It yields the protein CASSRDANYGYTF.

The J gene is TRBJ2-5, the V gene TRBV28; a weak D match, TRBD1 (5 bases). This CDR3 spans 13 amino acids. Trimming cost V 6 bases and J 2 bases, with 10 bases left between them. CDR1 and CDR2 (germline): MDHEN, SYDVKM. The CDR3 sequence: CASSPAGQETQYF. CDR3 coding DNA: TGTGCCAGCAGCCCCGCAGGGCAAGAGACCCAGTACTTC.

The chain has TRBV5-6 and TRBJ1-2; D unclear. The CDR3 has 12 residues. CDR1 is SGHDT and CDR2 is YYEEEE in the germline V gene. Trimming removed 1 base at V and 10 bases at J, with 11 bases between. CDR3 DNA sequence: TGTGCCAGCAGCTTGCTATACAGATCCTACACCTTC. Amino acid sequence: CASSLLYRSYTF.

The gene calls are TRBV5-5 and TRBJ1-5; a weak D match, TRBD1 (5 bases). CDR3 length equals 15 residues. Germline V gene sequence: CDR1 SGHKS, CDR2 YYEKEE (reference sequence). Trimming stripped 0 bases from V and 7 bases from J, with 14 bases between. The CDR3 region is CASSLDQGFWQPQHF. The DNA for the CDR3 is TGTGCCAGCAGCTTGGATCAGGGTTTCTGGCAGCCCCAGCATTTT. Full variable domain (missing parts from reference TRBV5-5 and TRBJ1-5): DAGVTQSPTHLIKTRGQQVTLRCSPISGHKSVSWYQQVLGQGPQFIFQYYEKEERGRGNFPDRFSARQFPNYSSELNVNALLLGDSALYLCASSLDQGFWQPQHFGDGTRLSIL.

In DNA form, the CDR3 reads TGCGCCAGCAGCCAAGATAGGAGTCTCGGGCCCCAGCATTTT. Translating it yields CASSQDRSLGPQHF. The rearrangement joins TRBV4-1 to TRBJ1-5; no clear D. The CDR3 sequence is 14 residues long. V dropped 0 bases and J dropped 9 bases, with 12 bases sitting between them. Germline CDR1 is MGHRA and CDR2 is YSYEKL.

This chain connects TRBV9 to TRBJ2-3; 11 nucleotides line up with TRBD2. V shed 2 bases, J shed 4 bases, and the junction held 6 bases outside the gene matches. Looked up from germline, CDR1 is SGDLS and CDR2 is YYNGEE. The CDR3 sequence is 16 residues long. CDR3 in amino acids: CASSVLAGGPPDTQYF. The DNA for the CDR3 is TGTGCCAGCAGCGTCTTAGCGGGGGGGCCCCCAGATACGCAGTATTTT.

CDR3 sequence: CASSSGQEREAFF. Written as DNA, the CDR3 is TGTGCCAGCAGTTCTGGACAGGAACGTGAAGCTTTCTTT. The chain joins TRBV12-3 or TRBV12-4 to TRBJ1-1, with 7 bases identical to TRBD1. Trimming at V came to 4 bases and at J to 7 bases, leaving 6 bases not matched to a gene. The CDR3 length is 13 residues.

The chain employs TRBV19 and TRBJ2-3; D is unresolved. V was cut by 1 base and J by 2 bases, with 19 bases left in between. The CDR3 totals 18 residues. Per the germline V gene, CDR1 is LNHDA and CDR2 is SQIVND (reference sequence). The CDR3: CASSIAPLGKPDTDTQYF. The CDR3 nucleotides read TGTGCCAGTAGTATAGCCCCTCTAGGGAAACCGGACACAGATACGCAGTATTTT.

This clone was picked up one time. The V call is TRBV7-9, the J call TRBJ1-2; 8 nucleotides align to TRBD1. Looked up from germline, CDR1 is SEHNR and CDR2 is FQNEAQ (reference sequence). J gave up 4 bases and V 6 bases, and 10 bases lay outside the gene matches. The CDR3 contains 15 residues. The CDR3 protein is CASSSRGPGTYGYTF. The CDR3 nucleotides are TGTGCCAGCAGTTCCAGGGGGCCCGGTACCTATGGCTACACCTTC. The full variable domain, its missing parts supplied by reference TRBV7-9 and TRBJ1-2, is DTGVSQNPRHKITKRGQNVTFRCDPISEHNRLYWYRQTLGQGPEFLTYFQNEAQLEKSRLLSDRFSAERPKGSFSTLEIQRTEQGDSAMYLCASSSRGPGTYGYTFGSGTRLTVV.

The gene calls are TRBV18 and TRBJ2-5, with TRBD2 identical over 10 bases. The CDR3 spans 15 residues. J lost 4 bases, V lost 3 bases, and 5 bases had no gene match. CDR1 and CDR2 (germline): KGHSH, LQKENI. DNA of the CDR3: TGTGCCAGCTCACCTACTCTAGCGGGGGCAGAGACCCAGTACTTC. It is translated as CASSPTLAGAETQYF.

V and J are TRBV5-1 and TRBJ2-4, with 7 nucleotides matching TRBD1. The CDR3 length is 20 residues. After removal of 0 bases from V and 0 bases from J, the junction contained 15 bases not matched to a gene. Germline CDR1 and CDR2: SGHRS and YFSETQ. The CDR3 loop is CASSLGRVPDRPLAKNIQYF. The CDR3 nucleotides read TGCGCCAGCAGCTTGGGACGCGTGCCGGACAGGCCTCTAGCCAAAAACATTCAGTACTTC. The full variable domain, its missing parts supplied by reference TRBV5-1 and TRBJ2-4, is KAGVTQTPRYLIKTRGQQVTLSCSPISGHRSVSWYQQTPGQGLQFLFEYFSETQRNKGNFPGRFSGRQFSNSRSEMNVSTLELGDSALYLCASSLGRVPDRPLAKNIQYFGAGTRLSVL.

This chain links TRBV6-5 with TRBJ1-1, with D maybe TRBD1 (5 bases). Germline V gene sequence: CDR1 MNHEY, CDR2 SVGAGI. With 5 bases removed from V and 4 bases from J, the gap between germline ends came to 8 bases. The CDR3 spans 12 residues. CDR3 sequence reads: CASSIGGTEAFF. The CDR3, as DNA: TGTGCCAGCAGTATCGGGGGCACTGAAGCTTTCTTT.

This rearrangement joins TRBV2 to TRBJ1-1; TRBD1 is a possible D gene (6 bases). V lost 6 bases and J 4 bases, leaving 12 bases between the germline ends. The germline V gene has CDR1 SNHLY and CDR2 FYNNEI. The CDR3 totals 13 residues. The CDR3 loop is CASSLEGGTEAFF. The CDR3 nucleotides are TGTGCCAGCAGCTTGGAGGGGGGCACTGAAGCTTTCTTT.

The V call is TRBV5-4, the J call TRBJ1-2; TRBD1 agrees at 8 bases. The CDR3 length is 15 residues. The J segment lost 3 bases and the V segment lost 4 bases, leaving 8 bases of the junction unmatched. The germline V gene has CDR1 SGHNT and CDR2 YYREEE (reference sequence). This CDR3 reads CASSRGQGGDYGYTF. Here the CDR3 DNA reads TGTGCCAGCAGCCGAGGACAGGGCGGTGACTATGGCTACACCTTC.

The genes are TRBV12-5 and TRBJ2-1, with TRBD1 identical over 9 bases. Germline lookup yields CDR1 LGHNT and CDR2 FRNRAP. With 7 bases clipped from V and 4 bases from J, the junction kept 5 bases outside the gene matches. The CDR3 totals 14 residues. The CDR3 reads CASVPGQGYNEQFF. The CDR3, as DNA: TGTGCTAGTGTTCCGGGACAGGGTTACAATGAGCAGTTCTTC. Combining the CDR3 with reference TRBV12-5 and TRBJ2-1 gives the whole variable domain DARVTQTPRHKVTEMGQEVTMRCQPILGHNTVFWYRQTMMQGLELLAYFRNRAPLDDSGMPKDRFSAEMPDATLATLKIQPSEPRDSAVYFCASVPGQGYNEQFFGPGTRLTVL.

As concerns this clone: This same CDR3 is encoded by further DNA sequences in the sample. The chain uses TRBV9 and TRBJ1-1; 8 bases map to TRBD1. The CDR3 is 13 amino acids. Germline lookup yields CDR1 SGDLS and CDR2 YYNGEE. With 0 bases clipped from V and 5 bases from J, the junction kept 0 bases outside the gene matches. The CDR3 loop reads CASSVDRGTEAFF. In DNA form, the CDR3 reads TGTGCCAGCAGCGTAGACAGGGGGACTGAAGCTTTCTTT.